This T cell receptor beta chain is from a study of siplizumab effects on memory and regulatory T cells. General study findings and limits: Suppressive activity of Tregs proliferating in siplizumab cultures remained unconfirmed. The alloresponse seemed to draw substantially on naive T cells, which appeared more diverse than memory cells. Siplizumab gave mappable alloreactive CD4+ clones an average Treg-derived fraction of about 72%, against 25% to 30% in controls.

This CDR3 comprises 15 residues. Germline V gene lookup returns CDR1 MNHEY and CDR2 SMNVEV (reference sequence). Germline trimming cut 6 bases from V and 3 bases from J; bases unmatched to any gene: 7. TCRdb's copy holds only in-frame clones and misses some; the assay was immunoSEQ multiplex PCR. This sample has tens of thousands of clones; 95% to 98% occur once, and the top ten carry around 1%. As concerns this clone: Its target is not known.

The sample consisted of naive CD8+ T cells sorted from blood. The sequence was collected from a human donor in good health. This rearrangement joins TRBV27 to TRBJ1-2; 10 nucleotides agree with TRBD1. The CDR3 spells CASRSDRGPDYGYTF. The DNA for the CDR3 is TGTGCCAGCAGGTCCGACAGGGGGCCGGACTATGGCTACACCTTC.